This is a list of T cell receptor beta chains from one sample in a study of long-term antiretroviral therapy in people with HIV. Clones were read by immunoSEQ multiplex PCR, and TCRdb kept only the in-frame ones, dropping some. The repertoire holds 25,000 to 30,000 clones, 80% to 90% seen once, with 8.5% to 9.5% in the top ten. The sequenced sample was unsorted PBMCs, obtained 3 years after starting antiretroviral therapy. The receptors were sampled from a middle-aged man with HIV. Both conserved end residues are part of each CDR3. The D gene is left open where the match is weak. Size values are once, few and many counts, or a class for expanded clones, and some rows have none.

CDR3nt | CDR3aa | j_gene | abundance | d_gene | v_gene
TGTGCCAGCAGTTCCCCCGGGGGGGGCGACTATGGCTACACCTTC | CASSSPGGGDYGYTF | TRBJ1-2 | NA | NA | TRBV28
TGTGTCACGCGCGGGGGGGCCCCATTAGAACAAAGCTCCTACAATGAGCAGTTCTTC | CVTRGGAPLEQSSYNEQFF | TRBJ2-1 | NA | TRBD2 | TRBV27
TGTGCCAGCGGCGTTGGTGTGGCAGGGGGTATGTTGAACACTGAAGCTTTCTTT | CASGVGVAGGMLNTEAFF | TRBJ1-1 | NA | TRBD1 | TRBV9
TGTGCCAGCAGTTTAGTCAGCGGGAGTTGGGAGACCCAGTACTTC | CASSLVSGSWETQYF | TRBJ2-5 | NA | TRBD2 | TRBV27
TGTGCCAGCAGCGCTCAACCAATAAACAATGAGCAGTTCTTC | CASSAQPINNEQFF | TRBJ2-1 | NA | NA | TRBV27
TGTGCCAGCAGCTTGCTGTGGGTCGGGGAAGTAGGGACAGATACGCAGTATTTT | CASSLLWVGEVGTDTQYF | TRBJ2-3 | NA | NA | TRBV5-4
TGTGCCAGCAGTGGGCTGGGGTTCGAGCAGTACTTC | CASSGLGFEQYF | TRBJ2-7 | NA | NA | TRBV2
TGTGCCAGCAGTTTGGACCGAGGACGCCTTTACGAGCAGTACTTC | CASSLDRGRLYEQYF | TRBJ2-7 | NA | NA | TRBV27
TGTGCCAGCGGTTTGGGAGATGGCTACACCTTC | CASGLGDGYTF | TRBJ1-2 | NA | NA | TRBV2
TGTGCCAGTAGCCGTAGGAGGGACGAGAATTCACCCCTCCACTTT | CASSRRRDENSPLHF | TRBJ1-6 | NA | NA | TRBV19
TGTGCCATCAGCGGGACTAGCGGGATAGGAGACGAGCAGTACTTC | CAISGTSGIGDEQYF | TRBJ2-7 | NA | TRBD2 | TRBV10-3
TGTGCCAGCAGCTTAGGGACAGGGACTGTCTATGGCTACACCTTC | CASSLGTGTVYGYTF | TRBJ1-2 | NA | TRBD1 | TRBV7-6
TGTGCCAGCAGTCCCTCGGTGGTTATGTACACCTTC | CASSPSVVMYTF | TRBJ1-2 | NA | NA | TRBV28
TGTGCCAGCAGTTTCAGCCGCGGCTATGGCTACACCTTC | CASSFSRGYGYTF | TRBJ1-2 | NA | NA | TRBV27
TGCAGCGTTGAAGGGGGCAATGGAGCCAAAAACATTCAGTACTTC | CSVEGGNGAKNIQYF | TRBJ2-4 | few | NA | TRBV29-1
TGTGCCAGCAGCTTAGTTGAGCAGGGCTCTGGAAACACCATATATTTT | CASSLVEQGSGNTIYF | TRBJ1-3 | NA | NA | TRBV7-2
TGTGCCAGCAGCCAGGGACTAGCGGCTCAGAGTCCCCAGTACTTC | CASSQGLAAQSPQYF | TRBJ2-5 | NA | TRBD2 | TRBV9
TGTGCCAGCGGACCGCAGACCATAGGGCCCCAGCATTTT | CASGPQTIGPQHF | TRBJ1-5 | NA | NA | TRBV28
TGTGCCATCAGCCGACGGGGTGGGTACGAGCAGTACTTC | CAISRRGGYEQYF | TRBJ2-7 | NA | NA | TRBV10-3
TGTGCCAGCTCATCTGACCCCCCGGGCGCATGCCCCCAGCATTTT | CASSSDPPGACPQHF | TRBJ1-5 | NA | NA | TRBV18
TGTGCCAGCAGCACGGGACAGGAAAAGCCCCAGCATTTT | CASSTGQEKPQHF | TRBJ1-5 | NA | TRBD1 | TRBV7-2
TGTGCCGCCAATGGGGAGGGGGCCTTTGAGCAGTACTTC | CAANGEGAFEQYF | TRBJ2-7 | NA | NA | TRBV6-1
TGTGCCAGCAGTGAAGGGGCTAGCGGGTTGCTCGAGCAGTACTTC | CASSEGASGLLEQYF | TRBJ2-7 | once | TRBD2 | TRBV2
TGTGCCAGCAGCTTAGTGGCAGCGGGACTGAGGGGAACTGAAGCTTTCTTT | CASSLVAAGLRGTEAFF | TRBJ1-1 | NA | NA | TRBV11-2
TGCGCCAGCAGCATGACAGACACTGAAGCTTTCTTT | CASSMTDTEAFF | TRBJ1-1 | NA | NA | TRBV5-1
TGTGCCAGCTCACACCCAGGGGGCACGGGCTATGGCTACACCTTC | CASSHPGGTGYGYTF | TRBJ1-2 | NA | TRBD1 | TRBV18
TGTGCCATCAGTGAGGTGGAACAGACCTATGGCTACACCTTC | CAISEVEQTYGYTF | TRBJ1-2 | NA | NA | TRBV10-3
TGTGCCAGCGGGGACAGGGGGGGGTCCTACGAGCAGTACTTC | CASGDRGGSYEQYF | TRBJ2-7 | NA | TRBD1 | TRBV28
TGTGCCAGTGCTGACCTAGGATCCTACGAGCAGTACTTC | CASADLGSYEQYF | TRBJ2-7 | NA | NA | TRBV27
TGTGCCAGCAGCGCCAGGGCGGGAACTATAGAGACCCAGTACTTC | CASSARAGTIETQYF | TRBJ2-5 | few | NA | TRBV9
TGTGCCAGCAGCTCACTATTCTACGGGGGTGACACTGAAGCTTTCTTT | CASSSLFYGGDTEAFF | TRBJ1-1 | NA | NA | TRBV5-5
TGTGCCAGCAGTTTACCCCATACTTACGAGCAGTACTTC | CASSLPHTYEQYF | TRBJ2-7 | once | NA | TRBV28
TGTGCCAGTAGTAGAAACAGCGGAACCTACGAGCAGTACTTC | CASSRNSGTYEQYF | TRBJ2-7 | few | NA | TRBV19
TGTGCTAGTGGGTCCGGGACAGACTCCTACGAGCAGTACTTC | CASGSGTDSYEQYF | TRBJ2-7 | NA | TRBD1 | TRBV12-5
TGTGCCAGCAGCCCCTTTAATCCAGGGGAGAACTATGGCTACACCTTC | CASSPFNPGENYGYTF | TRBJ1-2 | few | NA | TRBV14
TGTGCCAGCAGCCCCAGGGGGGCGGGGTTTGCTAATGAAAAACTGTTTTTT | CASSPRGAGFANEKLFF | TRBJ1-4 | NA | TRBD1 | TRBV11-2
TGCGCCAGCAGCTTGGTGGGGGGCGGCGAGCAGTACTTC | CASSLVGGGEQYF | TRBJ2-7 | NA | NA | TRBV5-1
TGCGCCAGCAGCCATCCCGCGACAGGGGTACGAGATACGCAGTATTTT | CASSHPATGVRDTQYF | TRBJ2-3 | NA | TRBD1 | TRBV4-1
TGTGCCATCAGCGGGGGTAACGGGGAGCTGTTTTTT | CAISGGNGELFF | TRBJ2-2 | NA | NA | TRBV10-3
TGTGCCATCAGTCTGGGGGGACAGGGAAGAGGTATCCAGTACTTC | CAISLGGQGRGIQYF | TRBJ2-5 | NA | TRBD1 | TRBV10-3
TGTGCCAGCATGGACGGGGGCCATGAGCAGTTCTTC | CASMDGGHEQFF | TRBJ2-1 | NA | NA | TRBV28
TGTGCCAGTATGGGGTCCTGGGCAGGGCGCTACGAGCAGTACTTC | CASMGSWAGRYEQYF | TRBJ2-7 | NA | NA | TRBV19
TGTGCCAGCTCCCAGGGGACGGCGCTAAACACCATATATTTT | CASSQGTALNTIYF | TRBJ1-3 | NA | NA | TRBV2